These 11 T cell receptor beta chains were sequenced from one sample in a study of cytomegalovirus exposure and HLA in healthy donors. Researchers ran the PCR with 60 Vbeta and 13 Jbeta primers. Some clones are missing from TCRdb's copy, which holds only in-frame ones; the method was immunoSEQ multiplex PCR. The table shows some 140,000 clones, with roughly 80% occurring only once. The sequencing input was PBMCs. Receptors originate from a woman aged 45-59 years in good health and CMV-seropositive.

The CDR3 reads CASRLGGQGNYEQYF. The CDR3, as DNA: TGTGCCAGCAGACTAGGGGGACAGGGAAACTACGAGCAGTACTTC. The V gene is TRBV6-5, the J gene TRBJ2-7, with TRBD1 matching 9 bases. Unmatched junction bases numbered 9, after V lost 6 bases and J lost 3 bases. The germline V gene has CDR1 MNHEY and CDR2 SVGAGI. The CDR3 sequence is 15 residues long.

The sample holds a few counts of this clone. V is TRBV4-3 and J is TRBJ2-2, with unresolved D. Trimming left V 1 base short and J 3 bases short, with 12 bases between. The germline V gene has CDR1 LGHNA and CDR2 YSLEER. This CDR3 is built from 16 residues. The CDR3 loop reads CASSQALTIYTGELFF. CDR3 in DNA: TGCGCCAGCAGCCAAGCTCTTACAATTTACACCGGGGAGCTGTTTTTT.

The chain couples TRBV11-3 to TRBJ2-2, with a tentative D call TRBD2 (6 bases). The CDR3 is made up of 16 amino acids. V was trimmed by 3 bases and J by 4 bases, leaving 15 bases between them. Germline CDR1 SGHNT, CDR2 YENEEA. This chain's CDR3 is CASSLLGGALTGELFF. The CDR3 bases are TGTGCCAGCAGCTTGCTTGGAGGGGCTCTCACCGGGGAGCTGTTTTTT.

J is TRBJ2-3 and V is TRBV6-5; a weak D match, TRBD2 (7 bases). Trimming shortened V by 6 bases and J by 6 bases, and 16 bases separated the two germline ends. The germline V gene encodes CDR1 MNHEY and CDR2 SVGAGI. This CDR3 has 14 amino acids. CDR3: CASRTRGGGDTQYF. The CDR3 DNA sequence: TGTGCCAGCAGAACAAGGGGGGGCGGGGATACGCAGTATTTT.

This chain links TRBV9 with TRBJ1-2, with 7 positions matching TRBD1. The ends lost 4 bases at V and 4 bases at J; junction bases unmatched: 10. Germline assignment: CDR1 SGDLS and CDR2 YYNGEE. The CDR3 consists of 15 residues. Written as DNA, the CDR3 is TGTGCCAGCAGCCTAATCGACAGGGCTACCTATGGCTACACCTTC. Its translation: CASSLIDRATYGYTF. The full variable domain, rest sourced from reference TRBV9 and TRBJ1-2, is DSGVTQTPKHLITATGQRVTLRCSPRSGDLSVYWYQQSLDQGLQFLIQYYNGEERAKGNILERFSAQQFPDLHSELNLSSLELGDSALYFCASSLIDRATYGYTFGSGTRLTVV.

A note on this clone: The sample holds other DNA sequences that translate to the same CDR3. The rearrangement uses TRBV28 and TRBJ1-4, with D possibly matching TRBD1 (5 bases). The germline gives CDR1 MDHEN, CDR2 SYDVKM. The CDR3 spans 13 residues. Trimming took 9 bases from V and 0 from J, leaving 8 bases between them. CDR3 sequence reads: CASMTATNEKLFF. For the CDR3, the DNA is TGTGCCAGTATGACAGCAACTAATGAAAAACTGTTTTTT.

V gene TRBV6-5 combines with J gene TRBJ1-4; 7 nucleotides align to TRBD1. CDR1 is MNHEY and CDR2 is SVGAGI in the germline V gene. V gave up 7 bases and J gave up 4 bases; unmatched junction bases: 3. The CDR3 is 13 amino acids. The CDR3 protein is CASMTGSNEKLFF. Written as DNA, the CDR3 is TGTGCCAGCATGACAGGGAGTAATGAAAAACTGTTTTTT.

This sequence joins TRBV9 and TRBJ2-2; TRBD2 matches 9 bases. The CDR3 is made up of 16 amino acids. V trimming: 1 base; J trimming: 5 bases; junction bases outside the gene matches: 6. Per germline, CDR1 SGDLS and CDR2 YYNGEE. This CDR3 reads CASSVRLAGSTGELFF. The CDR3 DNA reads TGTGCCAGCAGCGTACGCCTAGCGGGGTCTACCGGGGAGCTGTTTTTT.

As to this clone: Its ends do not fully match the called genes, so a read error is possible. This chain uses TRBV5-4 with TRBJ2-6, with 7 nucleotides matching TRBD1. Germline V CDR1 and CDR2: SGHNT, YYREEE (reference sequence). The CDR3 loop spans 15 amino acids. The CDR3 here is CASSRGLGGANGLTF. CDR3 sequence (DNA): TGTGCCAGCAGTAGGGGGCTAGGTGGGGCCAACGGCCTGACTTTC.

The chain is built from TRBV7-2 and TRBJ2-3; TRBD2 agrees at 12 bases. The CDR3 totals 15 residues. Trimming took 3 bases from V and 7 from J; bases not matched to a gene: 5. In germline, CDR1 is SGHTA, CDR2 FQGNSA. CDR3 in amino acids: CASSLPSGGANTQYF. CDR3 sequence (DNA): TGTGCCAGCAGCTTGCCTAGCGGGGGGGCAAATACGCAGTATTTT. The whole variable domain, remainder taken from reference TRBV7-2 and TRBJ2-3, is GAGVSQSPSNKVTEKGKDVELRCDPISGHTALYWYRQSLGQGLEFLIYFQGNSAPDKSGLPSDRFSAERTGGSVSTLTIQRTQQEDSAVYLCASSLPSGGANTQYFGPGTRLTVL.

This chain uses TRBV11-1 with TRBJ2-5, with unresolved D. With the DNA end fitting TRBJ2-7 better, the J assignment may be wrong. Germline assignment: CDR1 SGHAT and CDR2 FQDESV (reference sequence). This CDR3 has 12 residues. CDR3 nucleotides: TGTGCCAGCAGCCGACAATCCTACGAGCAGTACTTC. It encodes CASSRQSYEQYF.